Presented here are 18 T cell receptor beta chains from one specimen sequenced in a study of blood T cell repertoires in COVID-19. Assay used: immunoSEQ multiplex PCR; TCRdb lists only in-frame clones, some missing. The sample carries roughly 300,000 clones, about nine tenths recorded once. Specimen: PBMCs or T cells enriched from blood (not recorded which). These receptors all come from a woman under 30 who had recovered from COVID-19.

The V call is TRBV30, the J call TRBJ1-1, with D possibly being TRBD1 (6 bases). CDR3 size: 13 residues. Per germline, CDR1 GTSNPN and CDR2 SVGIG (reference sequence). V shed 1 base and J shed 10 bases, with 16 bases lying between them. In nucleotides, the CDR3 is TGTGCCTGGAGTGCCCTCACTTCAGGGGTAGCTTTCTTT. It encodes CAWSALTSGVAFF.

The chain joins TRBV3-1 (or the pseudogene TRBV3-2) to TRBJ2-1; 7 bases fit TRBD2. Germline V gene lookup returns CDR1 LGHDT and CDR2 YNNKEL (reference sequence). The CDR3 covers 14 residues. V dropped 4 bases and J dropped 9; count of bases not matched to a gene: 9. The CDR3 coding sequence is TGTGCCAGCAGCCCTGGACCCTGGGAGGGTGAGCAGTTCTTC. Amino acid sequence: CASSPGPWEGEQFF.

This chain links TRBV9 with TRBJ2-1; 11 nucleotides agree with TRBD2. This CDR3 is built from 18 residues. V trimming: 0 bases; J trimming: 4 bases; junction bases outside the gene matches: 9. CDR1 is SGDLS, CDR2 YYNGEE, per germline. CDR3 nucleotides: TGTGCCAGCAGCGTAGCTTTCGGGACTAGCGGAACGTACAATGAGCAGTTCTTC. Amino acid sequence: CASSVAFGTSGTYNEQFF. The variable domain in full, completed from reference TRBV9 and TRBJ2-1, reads DSGVTQTPKHLITATGQRVTLRCSPRSGDLSVYWYQQSLDQGLQFLIQYYNGEERAKGNILERFSAQQFPDLHSELNLSSLELGDSALYFCASSVAFGTSGTYNEQFFGPGTRLTVL.

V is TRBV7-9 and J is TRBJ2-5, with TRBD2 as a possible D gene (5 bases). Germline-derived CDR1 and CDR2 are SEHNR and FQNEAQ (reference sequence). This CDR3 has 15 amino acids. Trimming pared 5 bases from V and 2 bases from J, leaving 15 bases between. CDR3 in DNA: TGTGCCAGCAGCCCCACCTTCGGAGGACAAGAGACCCAGTACTTC. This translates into CASSPTFGGQETQYF.

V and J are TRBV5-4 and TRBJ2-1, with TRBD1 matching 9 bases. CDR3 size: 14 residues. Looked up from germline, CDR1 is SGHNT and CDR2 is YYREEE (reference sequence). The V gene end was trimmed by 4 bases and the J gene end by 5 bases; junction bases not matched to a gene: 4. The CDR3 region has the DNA TGTGCCAGCAGCATGACAGGGGGAAACAATGAGCAGTTCTTC. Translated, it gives CASSMTGGNNEQFF.

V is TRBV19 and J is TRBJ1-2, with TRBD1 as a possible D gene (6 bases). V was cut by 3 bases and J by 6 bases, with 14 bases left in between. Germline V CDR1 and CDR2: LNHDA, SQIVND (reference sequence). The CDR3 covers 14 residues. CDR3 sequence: CASSMGQGFDGYTF. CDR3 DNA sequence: TGTGCCAGTAGTATGGGGCAGGGGTTCGATGGCTACACCTTC.

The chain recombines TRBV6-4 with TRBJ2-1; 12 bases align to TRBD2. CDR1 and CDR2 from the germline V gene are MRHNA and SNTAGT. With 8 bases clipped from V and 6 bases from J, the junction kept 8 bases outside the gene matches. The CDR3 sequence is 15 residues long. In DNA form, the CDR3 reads TGTGCCAGCGCCAGCCAGACTAGCGGGGGCAATGAGCAGTTCTTC. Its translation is CASASQTSGGNEQFF.

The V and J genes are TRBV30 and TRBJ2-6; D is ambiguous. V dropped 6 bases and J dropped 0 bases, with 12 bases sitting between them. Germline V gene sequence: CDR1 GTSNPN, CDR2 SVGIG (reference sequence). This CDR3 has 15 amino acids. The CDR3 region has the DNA TGTGCCTGCCCTGAGATACGCTCTGGGGCCAACGTCCTGACTTTC. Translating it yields CACPEIRSGANVLTF. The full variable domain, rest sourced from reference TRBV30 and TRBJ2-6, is SQTIHQWPATLVQPVGSPLSLECTVEGTSNPNLYWYRQAAGRGLQLLFYSVGIGQISSEVPQNLSASRPQDRQFILSSKKLLLSDSGFYLCACPEIRSGANVLTFGAGSRLTVL.

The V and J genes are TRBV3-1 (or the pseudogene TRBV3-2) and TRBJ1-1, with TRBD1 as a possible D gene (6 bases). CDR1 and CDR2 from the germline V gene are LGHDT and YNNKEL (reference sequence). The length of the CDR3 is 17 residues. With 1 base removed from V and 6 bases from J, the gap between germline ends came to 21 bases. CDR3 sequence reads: CASSQGITTGLNAEAFF. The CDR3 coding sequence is TGTGCCAGCAGCCAAGGGATAACTACAGGGTTAAATGCTGAAGCTTTCTTT.

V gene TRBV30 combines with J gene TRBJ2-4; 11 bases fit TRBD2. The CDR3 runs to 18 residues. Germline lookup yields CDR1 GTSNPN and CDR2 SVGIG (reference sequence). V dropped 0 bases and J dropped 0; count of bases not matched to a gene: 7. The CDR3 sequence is CAWSVLAGGKRAKNIQYF. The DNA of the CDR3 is TGTGCCTGGAGTGTGCTAGCGGGGGGTAAGCGAGCCAAAAACATTCAGTACTTC.

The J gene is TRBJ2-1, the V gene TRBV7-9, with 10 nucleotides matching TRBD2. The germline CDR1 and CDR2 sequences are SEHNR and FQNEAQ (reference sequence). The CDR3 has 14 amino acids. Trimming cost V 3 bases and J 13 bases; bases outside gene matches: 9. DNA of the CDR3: TGTGCCAGCAGCTTCCCGACTAGCGGGCCCTCCCAGTTCTTC. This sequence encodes CASSFPTSGPSQFF.

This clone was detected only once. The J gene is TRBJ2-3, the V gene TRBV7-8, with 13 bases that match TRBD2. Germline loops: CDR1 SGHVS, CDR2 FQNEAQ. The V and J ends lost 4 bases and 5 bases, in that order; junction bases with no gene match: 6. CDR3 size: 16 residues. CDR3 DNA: TGTGCCAGCAGCTCGGGACTAGCGGGGTCGAAAGATACGCAGTATTTT. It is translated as CASSSGLAGSKDTQYF.

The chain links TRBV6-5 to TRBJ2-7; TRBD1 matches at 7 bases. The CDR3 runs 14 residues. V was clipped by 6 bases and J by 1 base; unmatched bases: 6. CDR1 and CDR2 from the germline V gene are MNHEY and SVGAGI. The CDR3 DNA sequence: TGTGCCAGCAGGGATCCGGGACAGTCCTACGAGCAGTACTTC. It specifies CASRDPGQSYEQYF.

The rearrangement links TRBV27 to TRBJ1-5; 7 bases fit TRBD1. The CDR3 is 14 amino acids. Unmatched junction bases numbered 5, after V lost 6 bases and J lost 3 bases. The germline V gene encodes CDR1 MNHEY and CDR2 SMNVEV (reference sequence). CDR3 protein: CASRPQGSNQPQHF. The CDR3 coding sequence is TGTGCCAGCAGACCACAGGGGTCCAATCAGCCCCAGCATTTT.

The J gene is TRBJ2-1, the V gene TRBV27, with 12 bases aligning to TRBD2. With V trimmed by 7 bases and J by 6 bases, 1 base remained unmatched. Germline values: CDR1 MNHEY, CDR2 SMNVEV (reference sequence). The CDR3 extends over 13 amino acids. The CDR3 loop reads CASTSGGANEQFF. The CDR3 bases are TGTGCCAGCACTAGCGGGGGGGCCAATGAGCAGTTCTTC.

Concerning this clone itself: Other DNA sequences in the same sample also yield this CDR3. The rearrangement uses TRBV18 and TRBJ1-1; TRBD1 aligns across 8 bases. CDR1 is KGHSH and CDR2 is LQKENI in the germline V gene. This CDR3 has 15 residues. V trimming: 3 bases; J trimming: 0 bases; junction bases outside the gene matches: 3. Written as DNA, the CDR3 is TGTGCCAGCTCACCTGGACAGGGAATGAACACTGAAGCTTTCTTT. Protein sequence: CASSPGQGMNTEAFF.

CDR3 region: CASRTWDTQETQYF. In nucleotides, the CDR3 is TGCGCCAGCAGGACCTGGGACACCCAAGAGACCCAGTACTTC. The V gene is TRBV5-1, the J gene TRBJ2-5; a possible D gene is TRBD1 (6 bases). This CDR3 contains 14 residues. V was cut by 5 bases and J by 1 base, with 12 bases left in between. CDR1 is SGHRS and CDR2 is YFSETQ in the germline V gene. Variable domain in full (rest from reference TRBV5-1 and TRBJ2-5): KAGVTQTPRYLIKTRGQQVTLSCSPISGHRSVSWYQQTPGQGLQFLFEYFSETQRNKGNFPGRFSGRQFSNSRSEMNVSTLELGDSALYLCASRTWDTQETQYFGPGTRLLVL.

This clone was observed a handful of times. In DNA form, the CDR3 reads TGTGCCAGCAGCAAGTCATATGGGACAGGGGGAACAGATACGCAGTATTTT. Protein sequence: CASSKSYGTGGTDTQYF. The rearrangement links TRBV21-1 to TRBJ2-3; the table's D gene call, TRBD1, was not cross checked with the DNA. TRBV21-1 is assigned pseudogene status. This CDR3 comprises 17 residues.